This TCR beta chain originates from a study of T cell responses to AZD1222 COVID-19 vaccine. Whole-study results and caveats: A mostly white British donor set with more females was recruited, and clonal diversity was possibly underestimated. Baseline serology detected seropositivity in only a handful of AZD1222 recipients. Per reports, nearly half of all spike-specific TCRs target regions that are unmutated in variants.

Concerning this clone: Its target is not known.

Trimming cost V 2 bases and J 4 bases; bases outside gene matches: 14. This CDR3 has 18 residues. In germline, CDR1 is SGHRS, CDR2 YFSETQ. This table comes from immunoSEQ multiplex PCR, and its TCRdb copy is limited to in-frame clones, with some not included. The table has 150,000 or so clones, roughly 91% seen once; the top ten hold around 1.9%. V usage is TRBV5-1 and J usage is TRBJ2-3, with 9 bases matching TRBD1. The sequenced sample was peripheral blood, obtained on day 0 of AZD1222 vaccination. The receptor was derived from an adult in good health. CDR3 in amino acids: CASSFESTGGRWADTQYF. The CDR3 DNA reads as TGCGCCAGCAGCTTTGAGAGTACAGGGGGCAGGTGGGCAGATACGCAGTATTTT. Full variable domain (missing parts from reference TRBV5-1 and TRBJ2-3): KAGVTQTPRYLIKTRGQQVTLSCSPISGHRSVSWYQQTPGQGLQFLFEYFSETQRNKGNFPGRFSGRQFSNSRSEMNVSTLELGDSALYLCASSFESTGGRWADTQYFGPGTRLTVL.